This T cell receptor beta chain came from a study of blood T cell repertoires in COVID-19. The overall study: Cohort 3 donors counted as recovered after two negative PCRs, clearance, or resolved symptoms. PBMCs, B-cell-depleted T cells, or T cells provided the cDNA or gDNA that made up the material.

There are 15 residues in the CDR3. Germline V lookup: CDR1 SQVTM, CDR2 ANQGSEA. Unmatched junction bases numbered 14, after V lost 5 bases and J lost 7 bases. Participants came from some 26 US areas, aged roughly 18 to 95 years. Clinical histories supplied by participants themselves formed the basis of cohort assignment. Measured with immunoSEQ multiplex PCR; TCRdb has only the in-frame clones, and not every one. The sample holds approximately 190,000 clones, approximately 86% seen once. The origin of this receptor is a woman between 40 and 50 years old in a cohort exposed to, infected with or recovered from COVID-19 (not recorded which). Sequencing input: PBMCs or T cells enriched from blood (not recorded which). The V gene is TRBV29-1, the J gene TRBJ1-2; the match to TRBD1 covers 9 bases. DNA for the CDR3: TGCAGCGTTCCCCGGGACAGGGAGGGGGTTGGTGGCTACACCTTC. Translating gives CSVPRDREGVGGYTF.